The 2 T cell receptor beta chains reported below all come from one sample, sequenced in a study of shared clonotypes between healthy human individuals. Using immunoSEQ multiplex PCR, the repertoire was profiled, and TCRdb retains in-frame clones only, with some absent. In the table there are some 500,000 clones, approximately 79% of which are singletons. Sequenced material: PBMCs. These receptors came from a woman aged 40 to 50 in good health. Some clones in this sample may be carry-over from other donors' samples.

The chain employs TRBV7-2 and TRBJ2-7; D unresolved. The CDR3 has 14 residues. V dropped 2 bases and J dropped 8 bases, with 16 bases sitting between them. Per the germline V gene, CDR1 is SGHTA and CDR2 is FQGNSA. The chain's CDR3 is CASSLLIRADKQYF. In nucleotides, the CDR3 is TGTGCCAGCAGCTTACTGATTCGGGCCGATAAGCAGTACTTC.

The chain is built from TRBV2 and TRBJ1-5, with a possible D match to TRBD1 (5 bases). The germline gives CDR1 SNHLY, CDR2 FYNNEI. V was cut by 6 bases and J by 6 bases, with 12 bases left in between. The CDR3 is 13 residues long. The CDR3 is CASSAGITQPQHF. As DNA, the CDR3 is TGTGCCAGCAGCGCAGGGATCACTCAGCCCCAGCATTTT.